The clone carrying this T cell receptor (beta chain) was observed a few times. The data belong to a study of control samples from healthy donors and cancer patients. Generated by immunoSEQ multiplex PCR, the TCRdb table keeps only in-frame clones and is missing some. The data contain about 130,000 clones, around 94% of them singletons. Germline CDR1 reads SNHLY; CDR2 reads FYNNEI. V was clipped by 6 bases and J by 4 bases, with 10 bases between them. The CDR3 has 12 amino acids. The source is a man aged 55 to 70 with colorectal cancer. Sequencing used PBMCs. The V and J genes are TRBV2 and TRBJ2-7, with D maybe TRBD2 (5 bases). In DNA, the CDR3 is TGTGCCAGCAGGTATGAGGGATACGAGCAGTACTTC. It translates to CASRYEGYEQYF. Complete variable domain (other parts from reference TRBV2 and TRBJ2-7): EPEVTQTPSHQVTQMGQEVILRCVPISNHLYFYWYRQILGQKVEFLVSFYNNEISEKSEIFDDQFSVERPDGSNFTLKIRSTKLEDSAMYFCASRYEGYEQYFGPGTRLTVT.